Here is one TCR beta chain with its context. In the source study's methods: Quantification of nucleated cells was approximated via reference gene primer amplification. Data came from immunoSEQ multiplex PCR; TCRdb stores just in-frame clones and leaves some out. The D gene and trimming were derived from the DNA, and the V and J assignments and clone size from that table. This sample has under 250,000 clones, with approximately 82% found just once. The data were taken from a study of blood T cell repertoires in COVID-19. Study information: Samples came from the United States, Italy and Spain, spanning acute and convalescent COVID-19. Sample material is recorded as cDNA or gDNA derived from T cells, B-cell-depleted T cells, or PBMCs.

Germline assignment: CDR1 SQVTM and CDR2 ANQGSEA. V gave up 7 bases and J gave up 0 bases; unmatched junction bases: 12. CDR3 size: 16 residues. The J gene is TRBJ1-3, the V gene TRBV29-1, with 7 bases fitting TRBD1. This sequence originates from a woman between 65 and 79 years old with active or convalescent COVID-19. The material sequenced was peripheral blood. DNA of the CDR3: TGCAGCGCCGGGGGGGGACAGTATTCCTCTGGAAACACCATATATTTT. This translates into CSAGGGQYSSGNTIYF. Combining the CDR3 with reference TRBV29-1 and TRBJ1-3 gives the whole variable domain SAVISQKPSRDICQRGTSLTIQCQVDSQVTMMFWYRQQPGQSLTLIATANQGSEATYESGFVIDKFPISRPNLTFSTLTVSNMSPEDSSIYLCSAGGGQYSSGNTIYFGEGSWLTVV.